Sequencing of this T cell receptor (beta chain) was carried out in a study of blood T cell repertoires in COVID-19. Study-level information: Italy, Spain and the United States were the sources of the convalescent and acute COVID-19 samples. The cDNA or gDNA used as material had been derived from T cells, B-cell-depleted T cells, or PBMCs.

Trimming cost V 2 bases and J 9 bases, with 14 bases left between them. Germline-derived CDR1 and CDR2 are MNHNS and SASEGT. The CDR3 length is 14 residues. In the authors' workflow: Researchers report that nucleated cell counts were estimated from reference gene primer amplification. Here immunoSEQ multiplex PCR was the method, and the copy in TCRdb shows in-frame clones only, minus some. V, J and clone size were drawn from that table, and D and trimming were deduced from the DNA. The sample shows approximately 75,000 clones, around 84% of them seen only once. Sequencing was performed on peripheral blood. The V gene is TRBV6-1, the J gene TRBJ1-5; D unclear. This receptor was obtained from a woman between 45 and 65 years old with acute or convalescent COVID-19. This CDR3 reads CASSETVGPSPQHF. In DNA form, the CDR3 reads TGTGCCAGCAGTGAAACAGTGGGTCCGTCGCCCCAGCATTTT.